Following are 25 T cell receptor beta chains from one sample sequenced in a study of blood T cell repertoires in COVID-19. TCRdb's table, derived via immunoSEQ multiplex PCR, lists solely in-frame clones and lacks some. The data hold fewer than 110,000 clones, with approximately 80% observed a single time. The specimen sequenced was peripheral blood. The source of these receptors is a human donor in a cohort sampled during active COVID-19.

This chain links TRBV9 with TRBJ2-7; 10 bases map to TRBD1. CDR3 size: 17 residues. The junction had 6 bases not matched to a gene; V was cut back by 0 bases and J by 0 bases. The V gene's germline CDR1 is SGDLS and CDR2 YYNGEE. The CDR3 region has the DNA TGTGCCAGCAGCGTAGGGCCGGGACAGGGGTTCTCCTACGAGCAGTACTTC. Amino acid sequence: CASSVGPGQGFSYEQYF.

This chain connects TRBV10-3 to TRBJ2-5; 8 positions agree with TRBD1. Per germline, CDR1 ENHRY and CDR2 SYGVKD. V gave up 5 bases and J gave up 1 base; unmatched junction bases: 3. There are 14 residues in the CDR3. The CDR3: CAISQGAPQETQYF. The DNA for the CDR3 is TGTGCCATCAGTCAGGGGGCTCCCCAAGAGACCCAGTACTTC.

The J gene is TRBJ1-5, the V gene TRBV2; 7 bases agree with TRBD1. CDR1 SNHLY and CDR2 FYNNEI come from the germline V gene. The CDR3 consists of 13 residues. V lost 7 bases to trimming and J lost 4 bases; unmatched junction nucleotides: 4. The DNA of the CDR3 is TGTGCCAGCACGGTCAGGGGGAATCAGCCCCAGCATTTT. This translates into CASTVRGNQPQHF.

The chain joins TRBV12-3 or TRBV12-4 to TRBJ2-2; D ambiguous. CDR3 length: 12 residues. The V end was cut by 6 bases, the J end by 4 bases, with 6 bases between. For the CDR3, the DNA is TGTGCCAGCAGGCCAGGCACCGGGGAGCTGTTTTTT. Amino acids: CASRPGTGELFF.

The V call is TRBV4-2, the J call TRBJ2-5, with 9 bases fitting TRBD2. This CDR3 has 18 amino acids. V lost 4 bases to trimming and J lost 0 bases; unmatched junction nucleotides: 12. Germline CDR1 reads LGHNA; CDR2 reads YNFKEQ. The chain's CDR3 is CASSPEKGVAGDQETQYF. The CDR3 coding sequence is TGTGCCAGCAGCCCCGAAAAAGGGGTAGCGGGGGACCAAGAGACCCAGTACTTC.

The chain is built from TRBV7-8 and TRBJ2-1, with a weak D call TRBD2 (5 bases). This CDR3 has 14 residues. From germline, CDR1 is SGHVS and CDR2 FQNEAQ. With 7 bases removed from V and 7 bases from J, the gap between germline ends came to 17 bases. CDR3 DNA sequence: TGTGCCAGCACCCAAAGGGAGTGGGAAAATGAGCAGTTCTTC. It codes for CASTQREWENEQFF.

The chain couples TRBV10-2 to TRBJ1-1; perhaps TRBD1 as D (5 bases). The germline V and J ends were trimmed by 6 bases and 1 base, with 12 bases remaining between them. The CDR3 runs to 14 residues. Germline CDR1 WSHSY, CDR2 SAAADI. Here the CDR3 reads CASRAWGKNTEAFF. In DNA form, the CDR3 reads TGCGCCAGCAGGGCCTGGGGCAAGAACACTGAAGCTTTCTTT.

This clone appeared a few times. CDR3 nucleotide sequence: TGTGCCAGCAGCTTGGAGGGAGCTCAGCCCCAGCATTTT. Its translation: CASSLEGAQPQHF. The chain links TRBV5-8 to TRBJ1-5; D remains unclear. Trimming cost V 0 bases and J 6 bases, with 7 bases left between them. CDR1 SGHTS and CDR2 YDEGEE come from the germline V gene. The CDR3 has 13 residues.

The chain recombines TRBV4-2 with TRBJ2-7, with 14 bases lining up with TRBD2. J gave up 0 bases and V 3 bases, and 4 bases lay outside the gene matches. CDR3 length: 17 residues. CDR1 and CDR2 (germline): LGHNA, YNFKEQ. This CDR3 is CASSQGLAGAFSYEQYF. CDR3 DNA: TGTGCCAGCAGCCAGGGACTAGCGGGGGCCTTCTCCTACGAGCAGTACTTC.

The chain carries TRBV11-2 and TRBJ1-1; possible D gene TRBD1, 5 bases. From germline, CDR1 is SGHAT and CDR2 FQNNGV. Trimming pared 0 bases from V and 11 bases from J, leaving 22 bases between. The CDR3 has 16 amino acids. This CDR3 is CASSLDRQGGISAAFF. Written as DNA, the CDR3 is TGTGCCAGCAGCTTAGATCGGCAGGGCGGTATCTCGGCGGCTTTCTTT.

A word on this clone: Different DNA sequences within this sample yield the same CDR3. The chain has TRBV7-3 and TRBJ2-5, with a possible D match to TRBD1 (5 bases). Germline V gene lookup returns CDR1 SGHTA and CDR2 FQGTGA. The ends were cut back, 5 bases at V and 4 bases at J, with 11 bases in the middle. This CDR3 contains 13 residues. CDR3 amino acids: CASSPSGRETQYF. The CDR3 DNA follows: TGTGCCAGCAGCCCGTCAGGGCGAGAGACCCAGTACTTC.

The chain has TRBV2 and TRBJ1-2, with D maybe TRBD1 (5 bases). Germline V lookup: CDR1 SNHLY, CDR2 FYNNEI. With 1 base removed from V and 6 bases from J, the gap between germline ends came to 12 bases. This CDR3 spans 14 amino acids. Written as DNA, the CDR3 is TGTGCCAGCAGTGAAGGGCGGGACGGTCATGGCTACACCTTC. This gives the protein CASSEGRDGHGYTF.

The chain employs TRBV28 and TRBJ2-1; D gene uncertain. Germline loops: CDR1 MDHEN, CDR2 SYDVKM. V lost 6 bases and J lost 5, with 14 bases in between. The CDR3 is 14 residues long. In DNA, the CDR3 is TGTGCCAGCAGCCCCATCAGGAACCACAATGAGCAGTTCTTC. Its translation is CASSPIRNHNEQFF. The whole variable domain, filled in from reference TRBV28 and TRBJ2-1, reads DVKVTQSSRYLVKRTGEKVFLECVQDMDHENMFWYRQDPGLGLRLIYFSYDVKMKEKGDIPEGYSVSREKKERFSLILESASTNQTSMYLCASSPIRNHNEQFFGPGTRLTVL.

This clone was seen only a few times. This chain links TRBV7-9 with TRBJ1-6; TRBD1 agrees at 10 bases. Trimming removed 2 bases from V and 8 bases from J; junction bases left unmatched: 9. The CDR3 contains 17 residues. In germline, CDR1 is SEHNR, CDR2 FQNEAQ (reference sequence). CDR3 amino acids: CASSLIWRTGGDSPLHF. CDR3 DNA sequence: TGTGCCAGCAGCTTAATTTGGAGGACAGGGGGTGATTCACCCCTCCACTTT.

This clone was counted once. This chain connects TRBV3-1 (or the pseudogene TRBV3-2) to TRBJ2-1, with TRBD2 as a possible D gene (7 bases). Trimming shortened V by 4 bases and J by 3 bases, and 16 bases separated the two germline ends. The germline gives CDR1 LGHDT, CDR2 YNNKEL (reference sequence). The CDR3 is made up of 16 amino acids. DNA of the CDR3: TGTGCCAGCAGCCGGTGGGGGGGGACATACTACAATGAGCAGTTCTTC. This encodes CASSRWGGTYYNEQFF.

The chain employs TRBV7-9 and TRBJ1-5; maybe TRBD1 (5 bases). V lost 0 bases, J lost 6 bases, and 9 bases lay in between. The CDR3 consists of 14 residues. Germline CDR1 SEHNR, CDR2 FQNEAQ (reference sequence). CDR3 residues: CASSLAGEGQPQHF. CDR3 sequence (DNA): TGTGCCAGCAGCTTAGCGGGGGAGGGTCAGCCCCAGCATTTT.

The chain joins TRBV6-1 to TRBJ1-2, with D perhaps TRBD1 (5 bases). Between the trimmed V and J ends, which lost 0 bases and 5 bases, there was a span of 13 bases. The CDR3 is 15 residues long. Per germline, CDR1 MNHNS and CDR2 SASEGT. This chain's CDR3 is CASSEAEGGGYGYTF. DNA of the CDR3: TGTGCCAGCAGTGAAGCGGAGGGCGGGGGGTATGGCTACACCTTC.

The chain links TRBV18 to TRBJ2-7; possibly TRBD1 for D (6 bases). This CDR3 spans 15 amino acids. The germline V gene has CDR1 KGHSH and CDR2 LQKENI. V was pared by 3 bases and J by 0 bases, with 12 bases between. The CDR3 loop reads CASSPVTGSSYEQYF. In DNA, the CDR3 is TGTGCCAGCTCACCTGTCACAGGGAGCTCCTACGAGCAGTACTTC.

This rearrangement joins TRBV5-1 to TRBJ2-7; 9 nucleotides line up with TRBD1. The CDR3 spans 13 residues. J gave up 3 bases and V 5 bases, and 3 bases lay outside the gene matches. CDR1 is SGHRS and CDR2 is YFSETQ in the germline V gene. The CDR3 region has the DNA TGCGCCAGCAGGGGACAGGGAAACTACGAGCAGTACTTC. Protein: CASRGQGNYEQYF.

The gene calls are TRBV9 and TRBJ1-5; D remains ambiguous. This CDR3 region has 13 residues. The germline V gene encodes CDR1 SGDLS and CDR2 YYNGEE. Deletions cut 4 bases from V and 5 bases from J, with 10 bases between. CDR3 bases: TGTGCCAGCAGCTCAGCCGGGGATCAGCCCCAGCATTTT. It translates to CASSSAGDQPQHF.

With respect to this clone: One base away lies a much larger clone, so this may be a sequencing read error. The chain uses TRBV12-3 or TRBV12-4 and TRBJ2-7, with 9 bases fitting TRBD1. Trimming removed 4 bases from V and 5 bases from J; junction bases left unmatched: 3. This CDR3 has 13 amino acids. The CDR3 DNA sequence: TGTGCCAGCAGTTCCGGGACAGGGCACGAGCAGTACTTC. This gives the protein CASSSGTGHEQYF.

The rearrangement uses TRBV29-1 and TRBJ2-1, with D maybe TRBD2 (7 bases). The CDR3 runs 14 residues. Germline V lookup: CDR1 SQVTM, CDR2 ANQGSEA. Trimming took off 4 bases at V and 9 bases at J, with 19 bases between the two ends. The CDR3 protein is CSVGTGGDVGEQFF. CDR3 bases: TGCAGCGTTGGGACGGGGGGCGATGTGGGTGAGCAGTTCTTC.

The chain recombines TRBV27 with TRBJ1-6; TRBD1 is a possible D gene (6 bases). Trimming took 6 bases from V and 7 from J, leaving 10 bases between them. The CDR3 spans 13 residues. Germline values: CDR1 MNHEY, CDR2 SMNVEV (reference sequence). The CDR3 region is CASSHRVNSPLHF. As DNA, the CDR3 is TGTGCCAGCAGCCACAGGGTCAATTCACCCCTCCACTTT.

The chain joins TRBV15 to TRBJ1-3; TRBD1 matches 8 bases. With V trimmed by 0 bases and J by 2 bases, 6 bases remained unmatched. CDR3 size: 17 residues. Germline CDR1 and CDR2: LNHNV and YYDKDF (reference sequence). In DNA form, the CDR3 reads TGTGCCACCAGCAGAGAAAGGAGGACAGGGACTGGAAACACCATATATTTT. It specifies CATSRERRTGTGNTIYF.

The chain recombines TRBV11-3 with TRBJ1-4; 7 bases map to TRBD1. Germline V CDR1 and CDR2: SGHNT, YENEEA. J was trimmed by 0 bases and V by 2 bases; bases with no gene match: 3. The CDR3 is made up of 16 amino acids. The CDR3 DNA sequence: TGTGCCAGCAGCTTATCGGGGACAGCAACTAATGAAAAACTGTTTTTT. Translating gives CASSLSGTATNEKLFF.